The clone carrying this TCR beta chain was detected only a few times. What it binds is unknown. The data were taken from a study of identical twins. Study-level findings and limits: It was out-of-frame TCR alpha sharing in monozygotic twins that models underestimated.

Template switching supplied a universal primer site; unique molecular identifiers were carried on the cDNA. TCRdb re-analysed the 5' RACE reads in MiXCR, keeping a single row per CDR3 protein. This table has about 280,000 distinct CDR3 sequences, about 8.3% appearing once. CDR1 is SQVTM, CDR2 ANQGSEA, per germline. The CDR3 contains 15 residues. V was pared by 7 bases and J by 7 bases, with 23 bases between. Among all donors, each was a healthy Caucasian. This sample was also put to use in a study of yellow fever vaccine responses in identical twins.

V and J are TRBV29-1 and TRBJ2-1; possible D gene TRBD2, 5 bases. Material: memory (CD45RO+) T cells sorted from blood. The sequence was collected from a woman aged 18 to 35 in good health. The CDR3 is CSAVSRLAGGNEQFF. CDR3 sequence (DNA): TGCAGCGCCGTCAGTAGGCTAGCCGGTGGGAATGAGCAGTTCTTC.